Listed below are T cell receptor beta chains from one sample, sequenced in a study of cytomegalovirus exposure and HLA in healthy donors. Here immunoSEQ multiplex PCR was the method, and the copy in TCRdb shows in-frame clones only, minus some. The sample contains 200,000 or so clones, about 79% of which appear only once. The sequencing sample was made of PBMCs. These receptors were obtained from a boy under 10 years old in good health and CMV-seronegative. The CDR3 runs from the conserved cysteine through the conserved F or W. The D gene is left open where the match is weak. Size tells how often a clone was seen (once, few, many) or the class of an expanded clone, and some rows leave it out.

NA | TRBJ2-5 | NA | TRBV5-1 | TGCGCCAGCAGCTTGGAACAGATTCAAGAGACCCAGTACTTC | CASSLEQIQETQYF
TRBD1 | TRBJ1-2 | once | TRBV18 | TGTGCCAGCTCACCACTCGTTGAAGGGGGCAAGGGCTACACCTTC | CASSPLVEGGKGYTF
NA | TRBJ2-3 | NA | TRBV4-2 | TGTGCCAGCAGCCAAGATGAAAGGGGTACGCAGTATTTT | CASSQDERGTQYF
NA | TRBJ2-7 | few | TRBV4-3 | TGCGCCAGCAGCCAAGAAAGCCACTCCTACGAGCAGTACTTC | CASSQESHSYEQYF
NA | TRBJ1-2 | once | TRBV11-2 | TGTGCCAGCAGCCCCCTCGGGGGCTACACCTTC | CASSPLGGYTF
TRBD2 | TRBJ2-2 | NA | TRBV6-5 | TGTGCCACCGGGGGGACTAGCCGGAACACCGGGGAGCTGTTTTTT | CATGGTSRNTGELFF
NA | TRBJ2-1 | NA | TRBV5-1 | TGCGCCAGCAGCGCTCCGGGTCAGCAGTTCTTC | CASSAPGQQFF
TRBD1 | TRBJ2-3 | NA | TRBV10-3 | TGTGCCATCAGCACAGGGGGCGCGGGTACAGATACGCAGTATTTT | CAISTGGAGTDTQYF
TRBD2 | TRBJ2-5 | NA | TRBV18 | TGTGCCAGCTCACCACCGGTGGTTAGGCTAGCGGGGAAGACCCAGTACTTC | CASSPPVVRLAGKTQYF
TRBD2 | TRBJ2-7 | NA | TRBV5-3 | TGTGCCAGAAGCTTGGAAGGTAGCGGGGGGCACTACGAGCAGTACTTC | CARSLEGSGGHYEQYF
TRBD1 | TRBJ1-6 | NA | TRBV27 | TGTGCCAGCAGTTCCAGGGGGCGCGTGTGGGCACCCCTCCACTTT | CASSSRGRVWAPLHF
NA | TRBJ1-4 | NA | TRBV6-6 | TGTGCCAGTCTCGGGGGGGAAAAACTGTTTTTT | CASLGGEKLFF